This TCR beta chain comes out of a study of blood T cell repertoires in COVID-19. The CDR3 has 15 residues. Germline V gene data show CDR1 as LGHDT and CDR2 as YNNKEL (reference sequence). Trimming left V 6 bases short and J 4 bases short, with 16 bases between. TCRdb's table, derived via immunoSEQ multiplex PCR, lists solely in-frame clones and lacks some. Of some 150,000 clones listed, around 80% are singletons. The origin of this receptor is a human donor in a cohort sampled during active COVID-19. The gene calls are TRBV3-1 (or the pseudogene TRBV3-2) and TRBJ2-1, with D perhaps matching TRBD2 (6 bases). Sequenced input: peripheral blood. In nucleotides, the CDR3 is TGTGCCAGCAGTCTAAACTTAGCGGTTTACAATGAGCAGTTCTTC. Translating it yields CASSLNLAVYNEQFF.